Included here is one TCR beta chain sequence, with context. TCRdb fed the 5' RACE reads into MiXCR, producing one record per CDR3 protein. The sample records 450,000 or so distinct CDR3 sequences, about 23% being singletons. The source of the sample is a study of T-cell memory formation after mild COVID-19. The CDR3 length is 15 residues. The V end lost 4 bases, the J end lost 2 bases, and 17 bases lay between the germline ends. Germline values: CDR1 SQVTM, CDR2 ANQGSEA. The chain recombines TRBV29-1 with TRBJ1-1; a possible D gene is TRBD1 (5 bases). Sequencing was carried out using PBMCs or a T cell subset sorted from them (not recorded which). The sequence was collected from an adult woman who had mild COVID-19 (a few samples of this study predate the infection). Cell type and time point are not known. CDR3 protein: CSVGGKLGSNTEAFF. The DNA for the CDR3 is TGCAGCGTTGGGGGGAAGTTGGGATCCAACACTGAAGCTTTCTTT. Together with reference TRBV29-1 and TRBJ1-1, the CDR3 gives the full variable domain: SAVISQKPSRDICQRGTSLTIQCQVDSQVTMMFWYRQQPGQSLTLIATANQGSEATYESGFVIDKFPISRPNLTFSTLTVSNMSPEDSSIYLCSVGGKLGSNTEAFFGQGTRLTVV.